A selection of T cell receptor beta chains follows, all from one sample in a study of shared clonotypes between healthy human individuals. The repertoire was sequenced with immunoSEQ multiplex PCR; TCRdb's copy has only in-frame clones and lacks some. Altogether approximately 400,000 clones are present, just over 95% being singletons, with the ten largest covering about 0.32%. The sequenced sample was memory CD8+ T cells sorted from blood. Every receptor here comes from a man younger than 40 in good health. CDR3s include the opening cysteine and the closing phenylalanine or tryptophan. The order of the fields is clone size, J gene, D gene, V gene, CDR3 DNA, CDR3 protein. The D gene is left open where the match is weak. Part of the rows lack a size; the others show once, few, many or a class for expanded clones.

>.|TRBJ2-5|.|TRBV6-1
TGTGCCAGCAGTGTTGGGAACCAAGAGACCCAGTACTTC
CASSVGNQETQYF
>once|TRBJ2-1|TRBD2|TRBV19
TGTGCCAGTAGTTCAGGACTAAAGCGGGAGGGTCACAATGAGCAGTTCTTC
CASSSGLKREGHNEQFF
>.|TRBJ1-2|.|TRBV20-1
TGCAGTGCTAGAACGGGGGAAACCTACACCTTC
CSARTGETYTF
>.|TRBJ2-5|TRBD2|TRBV18
TGTGCCAGCTCACCATCGGATAGAGGCGTGATAGCGGGAGTGGAGACCCAGTACTTC
CASSPSDRGVIAGVETQYF
>few|TRBJ1-1|.|TRBV29-1
TGCAGCGTCAGAGAGAACACTGAAGCTTTCTTT
CSVRENTEAFF
>once|TRBJ2-1|.|TRBV21-1
TGTGCCAGCGGAGGGACTAGCGGGAGGGCCTACAATGAGCAGTTCTTC
CASGGTSGRAYNEQFF
>.|TRBJ2-3|.|TRBV10-1
TGCGCCAGCAGTGAGTCGCGGGGAGAGGGGGATACGCAGTATTTT
CASSESRGEGDTQYF
>.|TRBJ2-1|.|TRBV7-2
TGTGCCAGCAGCTTAGTAACCGGGGAATACAATGAGCAGTTCTTC
CASSLVTGEYNEQFF
>.|TRBJ2-7|TRBD1|TRBV9
TGTGCCAGCAGCGTAGTCCCGACCACAGGGGGCCCCTACGAGCAGTACTTC
CASSVVPTTGGPYEQYF
>.|TRBJ2-1|.|TRBV7-3
TGTGCCAGCAGCTCCGGCTTTGAGCAGTTCTTC
CASSSGFEQFF
>.|TRBJ2-7|TRBD2|TRBV6-4
TGTGCCAGCGTTCTAGCGGGAGGGACCTACGAGCAGTACTTC
CASVLAGGTYEQYF
>once|TRBJ2-1|.|TRBV27
TGTGCCATCCACCTAATTAGGACACCAGAACCAAATGAGCAGTTCTTC
CAIHLIRTPEPNEQFF
>.|TRBJ2-3|TRBD2|TRBV5-4
TGTGCCAGCAGCCCTAGCGGGAACCCAGATACGCAGTATTTT
CASSPSGNPDTQYF
>.|TRBJ1-5|.|TRBV30
TGTGCCTGGAGTGTGAGCGGTAATCAGCCCCAGCATTTT
CAWSVSGNQPQHF
>.|TRBJ2-4|TRBD1|TRBV19
TGTGCCAGTAGTATAGGACGCCGACAGGGGGCCAAAAACATTCAGTACTTC
CASSIGRRQGAKNIQYF
>.|TRBJ1-2|TRBD1|TRBV6-1
TGTGCCAGCAGTGGTCGCGGACAGGGTGATGGCTACACCTTC
CASSGRGQGDGYTF
>.|TRBJ1-3|TRBD1|TRBV2
TGTGCCAGCAGATTACAGGGGTTAGGAAACACCATATATTTT
CASRLQGLGNTIYF
>.|TRBJ2-7|TRBD1|TRBV29-1
TGCAGCGTTGACGGGACAGGACGCCTGGGCGAGCAGTACTTC
CSVDGTGRLGEQYF